This T cell receptor (beta chain) emerged from a study of blood T cell repertoires in COVID-19. At the level of the study: Italy, Spain and the United States were the sources of the convalescent and acute COVID-19 samples. PBMCs, B-cell-depleted T cells, or T cells were the source of the cDNA or gDNA that made up the material.

V shed 0 bases and J shed 0 bases, with 16 bases lying between them. Looked up from germline, CDR1 is SGHAT and CDR2 is FQNNGV. This CDR3 is 18 amino acids long. Profiled with immunoSEQ multiplex PCR; TCRdb holds only in-frame clones, not every one. The repertoire consists of about 260,000 clones, with around 86% occurring once and the leading ten covering about 1.6%. The source of this sequence is a woman between 40 and 50 years old who had recovered from COVID-19. V and J are TRBV11-2 and TRBJ2-3; D unclear. The sample consisted of peripheral blood. CDR3 protein: CASSLDTFLSSSTDTQYF. Here the CDR3 DNA reads TGTGCCAGCAGCTTAGACACTTTCTTGTCTTCTAGCACAGATACGCAGTATTTT. Full variable domain (missing parts from reference TRBV11-2 and TRBJ2-3): EAGVAQSPRYKIIEKRQSVAFWCNPISGHATLYWYQQILGQGPKLLIQFQNNGVVDDSQLPKDRFSAERLKGVDSTLKIQPAKLEDSAVYLCASSLDTFLSSSTDTQYFGPGTRLTVL.